The next 25 T cell receptor beta chains were all read from a single sample in a study of shared clonotypes between healthy human individuals. This table comes from immunoSEQ multiplex PCR, and its TCRdb copy is limited to in-frame clones, with some not included. In the table there are roughly 1,000,000 clones, 78% of which are singletons. Material for sequencing was memory CD4+ T cells from PBMCs. Documented subset: CD45RA-negative fraction. The receptor set was obtained from a man between 18 and 29 years old in good health. Some clones in this sample may be carry-over from other donors' samples.

In its sample, this clone was seen a few times. This sample includes further DNA sequences coding for the same CDR3. V gene TRBV28 combines with J gene TRBJ1-2, with unresolved D. The ends were cut back, 3 bases at V and 5 bases at J, with 7 bases in the middle. From germline, CDR1 is MDHEN and CDR2 SYDVKM. The CDR3 is 12 residues long. CDR3 in DNA: TGTGCCAGCAGTTTGCCGGGGTATGGCTACACCTTC. Amino acid sequence: CASSLPGYGYTF.

This clone has just one count. This chain links TRBV2 with TRBJ1-2; 7 bases line up with TRBD1. With V trimmed by 8 bases and J by 5 bases, 2 bases remained unmatched. This CDR3 region has 11 residues. Germline V lookup: CDR1 SNHLY, CDR2 FYNNEI. CDR3 nucleotide sequence: TGTGCCAGCGGACAGGTGTATGGCTACACCTTC. Translating gives CASGQVYGYTF.

This sequence joins TRBV7-2 and TRBJ2-1; a possible D gene is TRBD2 (6 bases). The V end was cut by 1 base, the J end by 5 bases, with 12 bases between. The germline V gene encodes CDR1 SGHTA and CDR2 FQGNSA. The CDR3 consists of 15 residues. The CDR3 loop is CASSLVGGLNNEQFF. DNA for the CDR3: TGTGCCAGCAGCTTAGTGGGAGGTCTAAACAATGAGCAGTTCTTC.

The chain employs TRBV11-2 and TRBJ1-3; D ambiguous. The CDR3 consists of 15 residues. V dropped 1 base and J dropped 0 bases, with 7 bases sitting between them. Germline loops: CDR1 SGHAT, CDR2 FQNNGV. The CDR3 nucleotides are TGTGCCAGCAGCTTAGCGGCGGTCTCTGGAAACACCATATATTTT. Residues: CASSLAAVSGNTIYF.

The chain combines TRBV21-1 with TRBJ2-1; the D call TRBD2 from the table was never checked on the DNA. TRBV21-1 is classified as a pseudogene. The CDR3 totals 18 residues. CDR3 DNA: TGTGCCAACCGAAGAGGACTAGCGGGAGGGAGCTCCTACAATGAGCAGTTCTTC. As protein: CANRRGLAGGSSYNEQFF.

Points on this clone: A much larger clone lies one base from this, so it may be a read error. Other DNA sequences within the sample encode an identical CDR3. The chain links TRBV27 to TRBJ1-1; 8 nucleotides agree with TRBD1. The CDR3 runs 12 residues. Germline loops: CDR1 MNHEY, CDR2 SMNVEV (reference sequence). After removal of 5 bases from V and 5 bases from J, the junction contained 1 base not matched to a gene. CDR3 coding DNA: TGTGCCAGCAGTACAGGGGGGACTGAAGCTTTCTTT. This sequence encodes CASSTGGTEAFF.

V gene TRBV9 combines with J gene TRBJ2-2, with D unresolved. Between the trimmed V and J ends, which lost 2 bases and 0 bases, there was a span of 5 bases. CDR1 is SGDLS, CDR2 YYNGEE, per germline. The CDR3 has 14 amino acids. For the CDR3, the DNA is TGTGCCAGCAGCGTCCCACCGAACACCGGGGAGCTGTTTTTT. The encoded protein is CASSVPPNTGELFF.

CDR3 coding DNA: TGTGCCAGCAGCAACCGAGTAGCGGGAGGGAGCACAGATACGCAGTATTTT. It encodes CASSNRVAGGSTDTQYF. V and J are TRBV7-2 and TRBJ2-3; TRBD2 agrees at 11 bases. This CDR3 comprises 17 residues. The junction had 7 bases not matched to a gene; V was cut back by 5 bases and J by 0 bases. The V gene's germline CDR1 is SGHTA and CDR2 FQGNSA.

The genes are TRBV29-1 and TRBJ2-4; 8 bases agree with TRBD2. J gave up 6 bases and V 0 bases, and 13 bases lay outside the gene matches. The CDR3 covers 17 residues. Germline CDR1 and CDR2: SQVTM and ANQGSEA. The CDR3 coding sequence is TGCAGCGTTGAAGATCCTCGACTAAGCGGGGGCATAAACATTCAGTACTTC. It specifies CSVEDPRLSGGINIQYF.

This clone was counted many times. The same CDR3 arises from other DNA sequences in this sample as well. The chain uses TRBV6-6 and TRBJ2-5, with a possible D match to TRBD2 (6 bases). Germline loops: CDR1 MNHNY, CDR2 SVGAGI (reference sequence). The CDR3 has 14 residues. Between the trimmed V and J ends, which lost 6 bases and 1 base, there was a span of 12 bases. The DNA for the CDR3 is TGTGCCAGCAGACAAACCGGGGGCCAAGAGACCCAGTACTTC. Amino acids: CASRQTGGQETQYF.

This clone was found a few times. V and J are TRBV4-3 and TRBJ1-6; D unresolved. Germline loops: CDR1 LGHNA, CDR2 YSLEER. The CDR3 totals 14 residues. V lost 0 bases to trimming and J lost 8 bases, with 8 bases between them. The CDR3 bases are TGCGCCAGCAGCCAAGATCGGGCCGATTCACCCCTCCACTTT. This sequence encodes CASSQDRADSPLHF.

A word on this clone: Other DNA sequences from this sample encode an identical CDR3 as well. V is TRBV29-1 and J is TRBJ2-7, with 8 bases aligning to TRBD2. Germline V lookup: CDR1 SQVTM, CDR2 ANQGSEA. The CDR3 sequence is 13 residues long. J gave up 0 bases and V 4 bases, and 2 bases lay outside the gene matches. CDR3: CSVVGTSSYEQYF. CDR3 in DNA: TGCAGCGTTGTTGGGACTAGCTCCTACGAGCAGTACTTC.

About this clone: Other DNA sequences of this sample code for an identical CDR3. The chain links TRBV28 to TRBJ2-7, with 9 bases matching TRBD2. CDR1 MDHEN and CDR2 SYDVKM come from the germline V gene. With V trimmed by 8 bases and J by 5 bases, 7 bases remained unmatched. The CDR3 consists of 13 residues. CDR3 sequence reads: CASEAGGPHEQYF. In DNA, the CDR3 is TGTGCCAGCGAGGCGGGAGGGCCCCACGAGCAGTACTTC.

The chain combines TRBV9 with TRBJ2-7; D not resolved. The CDR3 sequence is 16 residues long. CDR1 SGDLS and CDR2 YYNGEE come from the germline V gene. The ends were cut back, 4 bases at V and 3 bases at J, with 20 bases in the middle. CDR3: CASSPLERTVNYEQYF. Written as DNA, the CDR3 is TGTGCCAGCAGCCCTCTAGAAAGGACGGTAAACTACGAGCAGTACTTC.

The chain recombines TRBV27 with TRBJ2-2; D possibly corresponds to TRBD1 (6 bases). The CDR3 totals 16 residues. Germline CDR1 is MNHEY and CDR2 is SMNVEV (reference sequence). Trimming cost V 5 bases and J 0 bases, with 13 bases left between them. CDR3 in DNA: TGTGCCAGCAGTAGGAGGACAGCCGCGAACACCGGGGAGCTGTTTTTT. Translation: CASSRRTAANTGELFF.

The chain combines TRBV2 with TRBJ2-2; 11 bases map to TRBD2. Germline CDR1 and CDR2: SNHLY and FYNNEI. Trimming at V came to 6 bases and at J to 4 bases, leaving 4 bases not matched to a gene. This CDR3 is built from 15 residues. CDR3 nucleotides: TGTGCCAGCAGCCCCACTAGCGGGAGCACCGGGGAGCTGTTTTTT. Amino acid sequence: CASSPTSGSTGELFF. Variable domain in full (rest from reference TRBV2 and TRBJ2-2): EPEVTQTPSHQVTQMGQEVILRCVPISNHLYFYWYRQILGQKVEFLVSFYNNEISEKSEIFDDQFSVERPDGSNFTLKIRSTKLEDSAMYFCASSPTSGSTGELFFGEGSRLTVL.

The DNA of the CDR3 is TGTGCCAGCAGGTTGCCGACCTATTTGGGGTACACCTTC. Protein sequence: CASRLPTYLGYTF. The V call is TRBV28, the J call TRBJ1-2, with no clear D. From germline, CDR1 is MDHEN and CDR2 SYDVKM. V was clipped by 6 bases and J by 11 bases, with 19 bases between them. The CDR3 length is 13 residues.

This clone has more than one count but fewer than ten. The rearrangement joins TRBV30 to TRBJ1-5, with D perhaps matching TRBD1 (5 bases). The CDR3 covers 13 residues. V gave up 5 bases and J gave up 3 bases, with 11 bases separating them. Germline lookup yields CDR1 GTSNPN and CDR2 SVGIG (reference sequence). CDR3 bases: TGTGCCTGGGCTGACAGTATCAATCAGCCCCAGCATTTT. The encoded protein is CAWADSINQPQHF.

This clone has at least ten counts. V and J are TRBV18 and TRBJ1-5; D might be TRBD1 (6 bases). Germline assignment: CDR1 KGHSH and CDR2 LQKENI. CDR3 length: 15 residues. The germline V and J ends were trimmed by 2 bases and 1 base, with 9 bases remaining between them. CDR3 sequence (DNA): TGTGCCAGCTCACCAGGCAGGGGCAGCAATCAGCCCCAGCATTTT. Its translation is CASSPGRGSNQPQHF. The variable domain in full, with the rest retrieved from reference TRBV18 and TRBJ1-5, is NAGVMQNPRHLVRRRGQEARLRCSPMKGHSHVYWYRQLPEEGLKFMVYLQKENIIDESGMPKERFSAEFPKEGPSILRIQQVVRGDSAAYFCASSPGRGSNQPQHFGDGTRLSIL.

The genes are TRBV28 and TRBJ2-5; 7 bases align to TRBD1. V gave up 2 bases and J gave up 7 bases; unmatched junction bases: 4. This CDR3 is 13 amino acids long. Germline V lookup: CDR1 MDHEN, CDR2 SYDVKM. In DNA, the CDR3 is TGTGCCAGCAGTTTAGACAGGGTTTCGACCCAGTACTTC. It codes for CASSLDRVSTQYF. Using reference TRBV28 and TRBJ2-5 for the parts outside the CDR3, the full variable domain is DVKVTQSSRYLVKRTGEKVFLECVQDMDHENMFWYRQDPGLGLRLIYFSYDVKMKEKGDIPEGYSVSREKKERFSLILESASTNQTSMYLCASSLDRVSTQYFGPGTRLLVL.

This chain links TRBV13 with TRBJ2-7; 9 nucleotides line up with TRBD2. Germline V CDR1 and CDR2: PRHDT, FYEKMQ (reference sequence). The CDR3 consists of 16 residues. The junction had 4 bases not matched to a gene; V was cut back by 1 base and J by 0 bases. The CDR3 DNA reads TGTGCCAGCAGCTTAGTCGGCGGGAGGGGCTCCTACGAGCAGTACTTC. Translation gives CASSLVGGRGSYEQYF.

The rearrangement joins TRBV7-8 to TRBJ2-1; D assignment may be TRBD1 or TRBD2 (5 bases each). The CDR3 sequence is 18 residues long. With 1 base removed from V and 9 bases from J, the gap between germline ends came to 25 bases. Germline CDR1 is SGHVS and CDR2 is FQNEAQ. In nucleotides, the CDR3 is TGTGCCAGCAGCTTAGTGCCGCCGGGTGGGACGGCGCGTCTTGAGCAGTTCTTC. Its protein product is CASSLVPPGGTARLEQFF.

J is TRBJ2-6 and V is TRBV5-8; D remains ambiguous. Germline V gene sequence: CDR1 SGHTS, CDR2 YDEGEE. The CDR3 is 17 residues long. The germline V and J ends were trimmed by 1 base and 1 base, with 12 bases remaining between them. CDR3 residues: CASSLWARQSGANVLTF. The CDR3 nucleotides are TGTGCCAGCAGCTTGTGGGCCCGGCAGTCTGGGGCCAACGTCCTGACTTTC.

The V gene is TRBV25-1, the J gene TRBJ2-7; perhaps TRBD2 as D (6 bases). V was trimmed by 8 bases and J by 4 bases, leaving 15 bases between them. CDR1 and CDR2 from the germline V gene are MGHDK and SYGVNS. The CDR3 totals 13 residues. The DNA of the CDR3 is TGTGCCAGCTGCCCTGGGGGGAGATACGAGCAGTACTTC. This sequence encodes CASCPGGRYEQYF.

A note on this clone: A much larger clone differs from this one at a single base, so this may be a read error. V is TRBV4-2 and J is TRBJ1-2, with no clear D. Germline lookup yields CDR1 LGHNA and CDR2 YNFKEQ. The CDR3 spans 15 residues. The CDR3 coding sequence is TGTGCCAGCAGCCAAGATGCCGGGAAGAACTATGGCTACGCCTTC. Protein sequence: CASSQDAGKNYGYAF.